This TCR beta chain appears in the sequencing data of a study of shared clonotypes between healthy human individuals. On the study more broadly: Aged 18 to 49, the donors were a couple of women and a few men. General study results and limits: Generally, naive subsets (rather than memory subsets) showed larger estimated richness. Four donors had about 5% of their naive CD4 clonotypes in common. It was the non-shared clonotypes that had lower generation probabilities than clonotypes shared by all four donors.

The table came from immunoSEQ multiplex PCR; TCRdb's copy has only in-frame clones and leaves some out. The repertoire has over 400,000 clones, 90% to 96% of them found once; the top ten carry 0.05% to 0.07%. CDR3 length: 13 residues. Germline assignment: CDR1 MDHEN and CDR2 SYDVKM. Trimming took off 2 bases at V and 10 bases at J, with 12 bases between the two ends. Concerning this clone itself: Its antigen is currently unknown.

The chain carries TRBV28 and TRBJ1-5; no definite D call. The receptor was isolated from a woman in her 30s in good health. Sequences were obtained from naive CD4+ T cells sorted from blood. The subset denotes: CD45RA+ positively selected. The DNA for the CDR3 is TGTGCCAGCAGTTTAAGTTGGGATGTACCCCAGCATTTT. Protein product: CASSLSWDVPQHF.